This T cell receptor (beta chain) originates from a study of T cell responses to AZD1222 COVID-19 vaccine. The study, taken as a whole, reports: CD4 TCRs linked to vaccination spanned spike, dominating at 160-218 and 743-854. Spike-specific TCR breadth rose after two AZD1222 doses, and depth rose as well. It should be noted that donors were predominantly white British and more often female, and clonal diversity was possibly underestimated. Epitopes outside B.1.351 and B.1.1.7 mutated regions reportedly drew nearly half of spike TCRs.

TCRdb's table, derived via immunoSEQ multiplex PCR, lists solely in-frame clones and lacks some. This table holds some 150,000 clones, around nine tenths found once. About this clone: Its antigen is as yet unknown.

The CDR3 length is 16 residues. The trim removed 4 bases at V and 3 bases at J, leaving 12 bases unmatched. Germline CDR1 is SGHVS and CDR2 is FQNEAQ. This TCR was sampled from an adult in good health. Source: peripheral blood, taken on day 0 of AZD1222 vaccination. The chain carries TRBV7-8 and TRBJ2-7, with 7 bases lining up with TRBD1. The DNA for the CDR3 is TGTGCCAGCAGCTCAATCTCAGGGACAGTAAACTACGAGCAGTACTTC. It yields the protein CASSSISGTVNYEQYF.